Listed here is a single T cell receptor beta chain. This sample is part of a study of blood T cell repertoires in COVID-19. Study at large: Nucleic acid was either cDNA or gDNA, and it came from T cells, B-cell-depleted T cells, or PBMCs.

Before being deemed recovered, Cohort 3 donors had two negative PCRs, clearance, or symptom resolution. Original analysis: Estimation of nucleated cell counts relied on the amplification of reference gene primers. Using immunoSEQ multiplex PCR, the repertoire was profiled, and TCRdb retains in-frame clones only, with some absent. The DNA was the basis for D and trimming; V, J and clone size are from that table. Here the sample spans around 500,000 clones, about nine tenths being singletons. Trimming took 3 bases from V and 4 from J, leaving 9 bases between them. Germline CDR1 and CDR2: SSHAT and FNYEAQ (reference sequence). The CDR3 length is 13 residues.

The genes are TRBV7-7 and TRBJ2-5; D perhaps matches TRBD2 (5 bases). Source material: PBMCs or T cells enriched from blood (not recorded which). The receptor comes from a woman in her sixties who had recovered from COVID-19. CDR3 protein: CASSLSGVETQYF. The CDR3 DNA sequence: TGTGCCAGCAGCTTGTCCGGGGTAGAGACCCAGTACTTC.